The 18 T cell receptor beta chains in this list originate from one sample, sequenced in a study of cytomegalovirus exposure and HLA in healthy donors. Use of 60 Vbeta and 13 Jbeta primers characterized the PCR. Profiling relied on immunoSEQ multiplex PCR, and the TCRdb table lists in-frame clones only, not all of them. This repertoire shows approximately 220,000 clones, almost 80% found once; its top ten account for around 1.8%. Sequencing used PBMCs. These receptors originate from a man aged 18 to 30 in good health and CMV-seronegative.

On this clone itself: No DNA is shown, since the ends of the CDR3 on it are uncertain; the CDR3 is the one TCRdb lists. The CDR3 spells CASSSDRNYGYTFGYVYTF. The chain links TRBV28 to TRBJ1-2; TRBD1, the table's D call, was not compared with the DNA. The CDR3 has 19 residues if both end residues are counted. The germline CDR1 and CDR2 sequences are MDHEN and SYDVKM.

Only one count was recorded for this clone. The chain uses TRBV27 and TRBJ2-2; 8 nucleotides line up with TRBD1. V was clipped by 1 base and J by 6 bases; unmatched bases: 1. This CDR3 contains 14 residues. Per the germline V gene, CDR1 is MNHEY and CDR2 is SMNVEV (reference sequence). CDR3 coding DNA: TGTGCCAGCAGTTTATTACAGGGGGCCGGGGAGCTGTTTTTT. Its translation: CASSLLQGAGELFF.

The chain is built from TRBV27 and TRBJ2-3; 12 nucleotides line up with TRBD2. There are 17 residues in the CDR3. Germline loops: CDR1 MNHEY, CDR2 SMNVEV (reference sequence). V trimming: 1 base; J trimming: 4 bases; junction bases outside the gene matches: 6. CDR3 bases: TGTGCCAGCAGTTTATTGGCGACTAGCGGGAGTCCAGATACGCAGTATTTT. Translated, it gives CASSLLATSGSPDTQYF.

The chain couples TRBV5-1 to TRBJ1-2, with TRBD1 matching 7 bases. From germline, CDR1 is SGHRS and CDR2 YFSETQ. Germline trimming cut 5 bases from V and 8 bases from J; bases unmatched to any gene: 6. This CDR3 comprises 12 residues. CDR3 loop: CASSRQGDGYTF. The CDR3 DNA sequence: TGCGCCAGCAGTCGGCAGGGGGACGGCTACACCTTC.

CDR3 nucleotides: TGTGCCAGCGGAAGGGAGGACTACGAGCAGTACTTC. It encodes CASGREDYEQYF. The chain couples TRBV11-3 to TRBJ2-7, with D perhaps TRBD2 (6 bases). Germline CDR1 reads SGHNT; CDR2 reads YENEEA. Trimming shortened V by 8 bases and J by 3 bases, and 11 bases separated the two germline ends. This CDR3 spans 12 amino acids.

This rearrangement joins TRBV6-5 to TRBJ1-1; unclear D gene. The germline V and J ends were trimmed by 7 bases and 4 bases, with 7 bases remaining between them. The CDR3 extends over 11 amino acids. CDR1 is MNHEY, CDR2 SVGAGI, per germline. The CDR3 sequence is CASILRTEAFF. For the CDR3, the DNA is TGTGCCAGCATCTTGCGCACTGAAGCTTTCTTT.

The chain uses TRBV19 and TRBJ2-1, with a possible D match to TRBD2 (5 bases). Trimming cost V 2 bases and J 5 bases, with 22 bases left between them. Per germline, CDR1 LNHDA and CDR2 SQIVND (reference sequence). CDR3 length: 18 amino acids. CDR3 sequence reads: CASSILGSSFGGHNEQFF. The CDR3, as DNA: TGTGCCAGTAGTATATTGGGTTCGAGTTTCGGCGGGCACAATGAGCAGTTCTTC.

The chain employs TRBV5-6 and TRBJ1-3, with 9 bases lining up with TRBD1. The germline CDR1 and CDR2 sequences are SGHDT and YYEEEE. CDR3 size: 16 residues. Trimming cost V 5 bases and J 3 bases; bases outside gene matches: 9. The CDR3 loop is CASSQGQGRSGNTIYF. The CDR3 nucleotides are TGTGCCAGCAGTCAGGGACAGGGCAGAAGTGGAAACACCATATATTTT.

CDR3 region: CAWSFSGGRGYTF. CDR3 DNA sequence: TGTGCCTGGAGCTTCTCGGGAGGTCGGGGCTACACCTTC. This rearrangement joins TRBV30 to TRBJ1-2; D not resolved. CDR3 length equals 13 residues. From germline, CDR1 is GTSNPN and CDR2 SVGIG (reference sequence). V lost 3 bases and J 8 bases, leaving 16 bases between the germline ends.

The genes are TRBV21-1 and TRBJ2-7; the D call in the table, TRBD2, was not verified against the DNA. TRBV21-1 is shown as a pseudogene. There are 18 residues in the CDR3. CDR3 sequence: CASSKNPSLAGSSYEQYF. As DNA, the CDR3 is TGTGCCAGCAGCAAAAATCCGTCTTTAGCCGGCTCCTCCTACGAGCAGTACTTC.

There are a few counts of this clone. The chain couples TRBV7-8 to TRBJ1-1; 7 nucleotides line up with TRBD1. The CDR3 has 15 residues. Per the germline V gene, CDR1 is SGHVS and CDR2 is FQNEAQ. V shed 8 bases, J shed 1 base, and the junction held 10 bases outside the gene matches. The CDR3 DNA is TGTGCCAGCGGACGTACCGGGACAGCGAACACTGAAGCTTTCTTT. It yields the protein CASGRTGTANTEAFF.

The genes are TRBV30 and TRBJ1-1; D unresolved. Trimming cost V 1 base and J 4 bases, with 16 bases left between them. Germline V gene data show CDR1 as GTSNPN and CDR2 as SVGIG (reference sequence). The length of the CDR3 is 15 residues. CDR3 residues: CAWSGMAGIGTEAFF. CDR3 coding DNA: TGTGCCTGGAGTGGGATGGCGGGGATCGGCACTGAAGCTTTCTTT.

The chain has TRBV6-5 and TRBJ1-1, with D perhaps matching TRBD1 (5 bases). The V gene's germline CDR1 is MNHEY and CDR2 SVGAGI. This CDR3 has 15 residues. Trimming took off 5 bases at V and 5 bases at J, with 18 bases between the two ends. The CDR3 DNA reads as TGTGCCAGCAGTAAGCGGGACCCCCCGGGGACTGAAGCTTTCTTT. Its protein is CASSKRDPPGTEAFF.

The sample holds one count of this clone. The V call is TRBV30, the J call TRBJ1-4; possible D gene TRBD1, 5 bases. Trimming removed 0 bases from V and 1 base from J, with 9 bases in between. The CDR3 has 15 amino acids. Germline V gene lookup returns CDR1 GTSNPN and CDR2 SVGIG (reference sequence). CDR3 amino acids: CAWSVRGGTNEKLFF. The CDR3 DNA reads TGTGCCTGGAGTGTAAGGGGAGGAACTAATGAAAAACTGTTTTTT.

This clone was observed a few times. The chain joins TRBV6-5 to TRBJ2-7; tentative D call: TRBD2 (5 bases). CDR3 length: 14 amino acids. In germline, CDR1 is MNHEY, CDR2 SVGAGI. V gave up 2 bases and J gave up 7 bases, with 15 bases separating them. CDR3 in DNA: TGTGCCAGCAGTTACGGTGGGAGCCACCGAGAGCAGTACTTC. As protein: CASSYGGSHREQYF.

This clone was picked up a small number of times. J is TRBJ2-7 and V is TRBV9; D is unresolved. The V end lost 0 bases, the J end lost 1 base, and 8 bases lay between the germline ends. The germline V gene has CDR1 SGDLS and CDR2 YYNGEE. There are 14 residues in the CDR3. The DNA of the CDR3 is TGTGCCAGCAGCGTAGTCCCGGGTTCCTACGAGCAGTACTTC. It encodes CASSVVPGSYEQYF.

The V gene is TRBV29-1, the J gene TRBJ1-1; 8 nucleotides line up with TRBD1. V trimming: 2 bases; J trimming: 3 bases; junction bases outside the gene matches: 2. CDR3 length: 13 amino acids. Germline CDR1 SQVTM, CDR2 ANQGSEA. In DNA form, the CDR3 reads TGCAGCGTTGAAACAGGGGGAGACACTGAAGCTTTCTTT. Protein product: CSVETGGDTEAFF.

The chain links TRBV9 to TRBJ2-2; 9 bases line up with TRBD1. The V gene end was trimmed by 0 bases and the J gene end by 4 bases; junction bases not matched to a gene: 4. Germline V gene sequence: CDR1 SGDLS, CDR2 YYNGEE. The CDR3 has 16 residues. The CDR3 nucleotides read TGTGCCAGCAGCGTAGGGGACAGGGTCCCCACCGGGGAGCTGTTTTTT. Its protein product is CASSVGDRVPTGELFF.